The 21 T cell receptor beta chains reported below all come from one sample, sequenced in a study of blood T cells in healthy people across ages. The use of a sample-barcoded 5' primer and a J-beta primer mix characterized a second PCR of roughly 6 to 11 cycles. TCRdb independently ran MiXCR on the 5' RACE reads; one entry per CDR3 protein. The sample lists approximately 700,000 distinct CDR3 sequences; about 32% were seen once. The source material was blood. The receptor set was obtained from a woman of 80 years or more in good health.

Details on this clonotype: One junction end does not reproduce the germline sequence, and a read error may be involved. The chain combines TRBV6-5 with TRBJ1-5, with a tentative D call TRBD1 (5 bases). The CDR3 has 13 amino acids. Germline CDR1 reads MNHEY; CDR2 reads SVGAGI. CDR3 coding DNA: TGTGCCGGCAGGAGGGGATTCAATCAGCCCCAGCATTTT. Protein sequence: CAGRRGFNQPQHF.

This clonotype was seen repeatedly, ten times or more. The chain uses TRBV27 and TRBJ2-3; the match to TRBD2 covers 8 bases. Trimming at V came to 5 bases and at J to 1 base, leaving 8 bases not matched to a gene. Germline V CDR1 and CDR2: MNHEY, SMNVEV (reference sequence). The CDR3 has 16 residues. This CDR3 reads CASSPPAGVGTDTQYF. The CDR3 DNA reads as TGTGCCAGCAGTCCCCCAGCGGGGGTGGGCACAGATACGCAGTATTTT.

This clonotype occurred a few times. The chain recombines TRBV2 with TRBJ1-1; D not resolved. CDR1 is SNHLY, CDR2 FYNNEI, per germline. The V gene lost 2 bases and the J gene lost 5 bases, with 12 bases spanning the gap. This CDR3 has 14 amino acids. The CDR3 here is CASSEREGGTEAFF. Written as DNA, the CDR3 is TGTGCCAGCAGTGAAAGGGAAGGTGGGACTGAAGCTTTCTTT.

The table lists this clonotype with many counts. J is TRBJ2-3 and V is TRBV29-1; tentative D call: TRBD2 (7 bases). CDR3 length: 15 residues. The germline V gene has CDR1 SQVTM and CDR2 ANQGSEA. The V and J ends lost 3 bases and 1 base respectively, with 14 bases between them. This chain's CDR3 is CSVDGGGFRTDTQYF. CDR3 nucleotide sequence: TGCAGCGTTGATGGGGGGGGCTTCCGCACAGATACGCAGTATTTT.

V gene TRBV6-1 combines with J gene TRBJ1-1, with D tentatively TRBD1 (5 bases). The V and J ends lost 7 bases and 4 bases respectively, with 19 bases between them. This CDR3 has 15 amino acids. Germline loops: CDR1 MNHNS, CDR2 SASEGT. CDR3 bases: TGTGCCAGCACCAGTTCTGGGGGGTCGGGCACTGAAGCTTTCTTT. Its translation is CASTSSGGSGTEAFF.

This rearrangement joins TRBV20-1 to TRBJ2-7; 9 bases map to TRBD2. This CDR3 region has 17 residues. V shed 1 base, J shed 4 bases, and the junction held 14 bases outside the gene matches. Germline CDR1 reads DFQATT; CDR2 reads SNEGSKA (reference sequence). The CDR3 DNA sequence: TGCAGTGCTAGAGCTTTAACTAGCGGGCGCCAGGGTTACGAGCAGTACTTC. This sequence encodes CSARALTSGRQGYEQYF.

The chain combines TRBV7-8 with TRBJ2-7, with 10 bases matching TRBD1. Germline values: CDR1 SGHVS, CDR2 FQNEAQ. The CDR3 runs to 12 residues. The V segment lost 5 bases and the J segment 10 bases; nucleotides outside the gene matches: 5. CDR3 in amino acids: CASSPGQGDQYF. The CDR3 DNA reads as TGTGCCAGCAGCCCCGGACAGGGGGATCAGTACTTC. The whole variable domain, filled in from reference TRBV7-8 and TRBJ2-7, reads GAGVSQSPRYKVAKRGQDVALRCDPISGHVSLFWYQQALGQGPEFLTYFQNEAQLDKSGLPSDRFFAERPEGSVSTLKIQRTQQEDSAVYLCASSPGQGDQYFGPGTRLTVT.

This clonotype was seen only a few times. In nucleotides, the CDR3 is TGTGCCTGGAGTCGCAGTTACAATGAGCAGTTCTTC. It specifies CAWSRSYNEQFF. The chain carries TRBV30 and TRBJ2-1; no definite D call. Trimming took off 2 bases at V and 4 bases at J, with 6 bases between the two ends. The CDR3 length is 12 residues. Looked up from germline, CDR1 is GTSNPN and CDR2 is SVGIG (reference sequence).

This clonotype came up many times. The rearrangement uses TRBV5-6 and TRBJ1-2; D is ambiguous. Germline CDR1 is SGHDT and CDR2 is YYEEEE. V lost 0 bases, J lost 4 bases, and 10 bases lay in between. The CDR3 has 14 amino acids. The CDR3 sequence: CASSLAPGVYGYTF. The CDR3 DNA follows: TGTGCCAGCAGCTTGGCCCCCGGGGTCTATGGCTACACCTTC.

This clonotype showed up many times. J is TRBJ2-4 and V is TRBV3-1; D is ambiguous. The CDR3 consists of 15 residues. Germline loops: CDR1 LGHDT, CDR2 YNNKEL (reference sequence). V lost 0 bases, J lost 2 bases, and 8 bases lay in between. CDR3 residues: CASSQEVGTKNIQYF. DNA of the CDR3: TGTGCCAGCAGCCAAGAAGTAGGAACCAAAAACATTCAGTACTTC. Looking up the rest from reference TRBV3-1 and TRBJ2-4 gives the full variable domain: DTAVSQTPKYLVTQMGNDKSIKCEQNLGHDTMYWYKQDSKKFLKIMFSYNNKELIINETVPNRFSPKSPDKAHLNLHINSLELGDSAVYFCASSQEVGTKNIQYFGAGTRLSVL.

The rearrangement links TRBV6-1 to TRBJ2-3, with unresolved D. Trimming removed 2 bases from V and 2 bases from J, with 14 bases in between. The CDR3 contains 16 residues. The germline V gene has CDR1 MNHNS and CDR2 SASEGT. CDR3 region: CASSERVNGPTDTQYF. The DNA for the CDR3 is TGTGCCAGCAGTGAAAGAGTGAACGGGCCCACAGATACGCAGTATTTT.

This clonotype has ten or more counts. The CDR3 DNA follows: TGTGCCAGCAGCCAAGATCAGCGCAGCCAAGCTTTCTTT. It translates to CASSQDQRSQAFF. The chain recombines TRBV4-2 with TRBJ1-1; D remains unclear. Germline loops: CDR1 LGHNA, CDR2 YNFKEQ. The CDR3 consists of 13 residues. Trimming removed 0 bases from V and 9 bases from J, with 11 bases in between.

V gene TRBV6-1 combines with J gene TRBJ1-1, with a possible D match to TRBD1 (6 bases). There are 17 residues in the CDR3. V lost 2 bases and J 2 bases, leaving 18 bases between the germline ends. The germline gives CDR1 MNHNS, CDR2 SASEGT. This CDR3 reads CASSESGGGRGNTEAFF. The CDR3 DNA sequence: TGTGCCAGCAGTGAAAGTGGAGGGGGTCGGGGTAACACTGAAGCTTTCTTT.

There are many counts of this clonotype. In DNA, the CDR3 is TGTGCCAGCAGCAAAGGGACGGGGGAGTACCAAGAGACCCAGTACTTC. Its translation: CASSKGTGEYQETQYF. The V call is TRBV4-2, the J call TRBJ2-5; possibly TRBD2 for D (6 bases). This CDR3 contains 16 residues. Germline V CDR1 and CDR2: LGHNA, YNFKEQ. V lost 5 bases to trimming and J lost 0 bases, with 16 bases between them.

This clonotype was recorded at least ten times. This rearrangement joins TRBV6-5 to TRBJ2-3; D gene unclear. The CDR3 contains 14 residues. The germline gives CDR1 MNHEY, CDR2 SVGAGI. Trimming stripped 6 bases from V and 2 bases from J, with 12 bases between. This CDR3 is CASSLLTFTDTQYF. CDR3 nucleotides: TGTGCCAGCAGCCTTTTGACGTTCACAGATACGCAGTATTTT.

This clonotype was observed a handful of times. V gene TRBV5-4 combines with J gene TRBJ1-6; D is perhaps TRBD1 (6 bases). The CDR3 spans 16 residues. Germline values: CDR1 SGHNT, CDR2 YYREEE (reference sequence). V lost 4 bases and J lost 7, with 18 bases in between. CDR3 sequence: CASSGARGNINSPLHF. The CDR3 region has the DNA TGTGCCAGCAGCGGCGCCAGGGGCAATATCAATTCACCCCTCCACTTT.

This CDR3 is CASSLGGGLRGYTF. The CDR3 bases are TGTGCCAGCAGTTTAGGGGGGGGGCTGCGGGGCTACACCTTC. The chain couples TRBV12-3 or TRBV12-4 to TRBJ1-2, with D perhaps matching TRBD1 (6 bases). The length of the CDR3 is 14 residues. The V end was cut by 1 base, the J end by 8 bases, with 14 bases between.

The sample holds many counts of this clonotype. V and J are TRBV20-1 and TRBJ1-6; TRBD1 might be the D (6 bases). V lost 2 bases to trimming and J lost 0 bases, with 11 bases between them. The CDR3 contains 16 residues. The V gene's germline CDR1 is DFQATT and CDR2 SNEGSKA (reference sequence). The CDR3 DNA sequence: TGCAGTGCTAGACCGGACAGCCGCTCCTATAATTCACCCCTCCACTTT. It encodes CSARPDSRSYNSPLHF.

This clonotype was observed a single time. The chain links TRBV12-3 or TRBV12-4 to TRBJ2-4; D assignment may be TRBD1 or TRBD2 (5 bases each). Near its end, the DNA agrees better with TRBJ2-7, so the J call may be wrong. The CDR3 covers 13 residues. Here the CDR3 DNA reads TGTGCCAGCACCCGGGACCGTAACTACGAGCAGTACTTC. The encoded protein is CASTRDRNYEQYF.

This clonotype was counted at least ten times. The rearrangement joins TRBV11-1 to TRBJ2-7; 9 nucleotides match TRBD1. CDR1 SGHAT and CDR2 FQDESV come from the germline V gene (reference sequence). The CDR3 runs to 14 residues. Trimming removed 5 bases from V and 4 bases from J; junction bases left unmatched: 6. CDR3 nucleotide sequence: TGTGCCAGCAGCAAGGGACAGGGAGTTTACGAGCAGTACTTC. The encoded protein is CASSKGQGVYEQYF.

This clonotype has a count of ten or more. V and J are TRBV7-3 and TRBJ1-1, with D perhaps matching TRBD1 (6 bases). The V gene lost 5 bases and the J gene lost 5 bases, with 12 bases spanning the gap. Germline-derived CDR1 and CDR2 are SGHTA and FQGTGA. The CDR3 is 13 amino acids. In nucleotides, the CDR3 is TGTGCCAGCAGCCGGGGGCGCGGGACTGAAGCTTTCTTT. Protein product: CASSRGRGTEAFF.